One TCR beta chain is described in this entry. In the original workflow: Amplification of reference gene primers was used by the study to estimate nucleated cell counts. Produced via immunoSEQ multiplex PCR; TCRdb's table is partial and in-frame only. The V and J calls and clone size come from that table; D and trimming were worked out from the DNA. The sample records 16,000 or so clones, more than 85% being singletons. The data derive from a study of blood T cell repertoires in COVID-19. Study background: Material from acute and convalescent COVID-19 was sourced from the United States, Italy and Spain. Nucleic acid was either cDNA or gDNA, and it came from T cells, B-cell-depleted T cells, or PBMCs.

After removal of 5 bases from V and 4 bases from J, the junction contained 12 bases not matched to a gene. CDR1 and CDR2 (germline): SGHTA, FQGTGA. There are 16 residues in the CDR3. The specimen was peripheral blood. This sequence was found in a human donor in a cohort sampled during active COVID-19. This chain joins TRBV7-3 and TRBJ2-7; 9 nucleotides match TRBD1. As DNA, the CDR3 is TGTGCCAGCAGCCCCCACACAGGGGGCTCAATTTACGAGCAGTACTTC. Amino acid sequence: CASSPHTGGSIYEQYF.